Presented here are 24 T cell receptor beta chains from one specimen sequenced in a study of tumor-infiltrating lymphocytes in primary liver carcinoma. TCR beta cDNA was reverse-transcribed from 500 to 550 ng of total RNA. The reaction used a constant-region primer and ProtoScript II reverse transcriptase. Construction of TCR beta libraries relied on three successive nested multiplex PCR rounds employing slightly modified ARM-PCR. The first two PCR rounds, approximately 11 cycles each, used TRBV1-TRBV30 forward primers and a C-beta reverse primer. TCRdb called the multiplex PCR reads again in MiXCR, with one record for every CDR3 protein. The table shows 90,000 to 110,000 distinct CDR3 sequences, with about four fifths occurring only once. Co-extraction of RNA and DNA was performed on roughly 20-33 mg of unsorted bulk tissue. Sequenced material: liver tumor tissue from sampling region 3. Subset reported: tumor region T3, left-lateral pole. The source of these receptors is a middle-aged man with primary liver carcinoma and hepatitis B virus infection.

On this clonotype itself: At one of its ends the junction is not consistent with the germline gene, which may arise from a read error. This chain links TRBV29-1 with TRBJ2-6; 8 nucleotides line up with TRBD1. The CDR3 loop spans 15 amino acids. Looked up from germline, CDR1 is SQVTM and CDR2 is ANQGSEA. The CDR3 DNA reads TGCAGCGTGGGACAGGACCACTCTGGGGCCAACGCCCTGACTTTC. Protein product: CSVGQDHSGANALTF.

A remark on this clonotype: A read error is likely, as this CDR3 ends without the conserved phenylalanine or tryptophan. The V and J genes are TRBV29-1 and TRBJ1-1; no firm D call. There are 13 residues in the CDR3. Trimming left V 7 bases short and J 0 bases short, with 12 bases between. The germline V gene has CDR1 SQVTM and CDR2 ANQGSEA. The CDR3 DNA reads as TGCAGCGCCAGGTACGGGCTGAACACTGAAGCTTTCTCT. Protein sequence: CSARYGLNTEAFS.

A remark on this clonotype: The junction differs from germline at one of its ends, possibly a read error. The chain is built from TRBV6-6 and TRBJ1-1; possibly TRBD1 for D (6 bases). The CDR3 has 13 residues. Germline CDR1 and CDR2: MNHNY and SVGAGI (reference sequence). CDR3 loop: CVSSIGGNTEAFF. In DNA form, the CDR3 reads TGTGTCAGCAGCATAGGGGGGAATACTGAAGCTTTCTTT.

Of note for this clonotype: One junction end disagrees with the germline gene, perhaps due to a read error. The rearrangement joins TRBV29-1 to TRBJ1-1; TRBD1 might be the D (5 bases). CDR1 is SQVTM and CDR2 is ANQGSEA in the germline V gene. The CDR3 extends over 15 amino acids. The CDR3 DNA sequence: TGCAGCGTTGTCCCAGGGTGGGGGATGAACATTGAAGCATTCTTT. This sequence encodes CSVVPGWGMNIEAFF.

Concerning this clonotype itself: The germline gene is not matched at one end of the junction; a read error may be the cause. The chain has TRBV5-5 and TRBJ1-2; D gene unclear. Germline loops: CDR1 SGHKS, CDR2 YYEKEE (reference sequence). This CDR3 is built from 18 residues. In DNA form, the CDR3 reads TGTGCCATCAGCACGGGTGGGGTGGCGATAGCAACTAACTATGGCTACACCTTC. Translation gives CAISTGGVAIATNYGYTF.

Concerning this clonotype: One end of the junction does not line up with germline, which may come from a read error. This CDR3 reads CASSLGTEVNRPKHF. CDR3 nucleotides: TGCGCCAGCAGCTTGGGGACAGAGGTCAATCGGCCCAAGCATTTT. The chain joins TRBV5-1 to TRBJ1-5; TRBD1 might be the D (6 bases). The CDR3 has 15 amino acids. Germline CDR1 is SGHRS and CDR2 is YFSETQ.

V usage is TRBV11-2 and J usage is TRBJ2-7; 12 nucleotides agree with TRBD2. Per the germline V gene, CDR1 is SGHAT and CDR2 is FQNNGV. The CDR3 runs to 16 residues. Germline trimming cut 6 bases from V and 3 bases from J; bases unmatched to any gene: 9. DNA of the CDR3: TGTGCCAGCAGTCCCCCTAGCGGGAGGGGGCTCTACGAGCAGTACTTC. Amino acid sequence: CASSPPSGRGLYEQYF.

The chain combines TRBV4-2 with TRBJ2-3; tentatively, D is TRBD2 (6 bases). This CDR3 contains 19 residues. CDR1 is LGHNA and CDR2 is YNFKEQ in the germline V gene. Trimming pared 2 bases from V and 5 bases from J, leaving 26 bases between. CDR3 region: CASSQWVAGGPVGRDTQYF. The CDR3 DNA follows: TGTGCCAGCAGCCAATGGGTAGCAGGAGGGCCGGTTGGGAGAGATACGCAGTATTTT.

Concerning this clonotype itself: A much bigger clone sits one base away, suggesting this may be a read error. The V call is TRBV28, the J call TRBJ2-2, with D perhaps matching TRBD1 (6 bases). V dropped 10 bases and J dropped 6 bases, with 15 bases sitting between them. Germline V gives CDR1 MDHEN, CDR2 SYDVKM. The CDR3 length is 13 residues. The CDR3 nucleotides are TGTGCCAACGAGAAAGGGGGAGCCGGGGAGCTGTTTTTT. This translates into CANEKGGAGELFF.

In its sample, this clonotype was seen once. The rearrangement links TRBV5-5 to TRBJ2-2; the D is unclear. V was clipped by 5 bases and J by 8 bases, with 16 bases between them. Germline V lookup: CDR1 SGHKS, CDR2 YYEKEE (reference sequence). CDR3 length equals 14 residues. CDR3 nucleotides: TGTGCCAGCAGTGTGCTAACTGGCGGTGGGGAGCTGTTTTTT. Amino acids: CASSVLTGGGELFF.

In the case of this clonotype: The conserved phenylalanine or tryptophan is not found at the CDR3 terminus, so this likely reflects a read error. V gene TRBV28 combines with J gene TRBJ2-7; no reliable D call. V was trimmed by 9 bases and J by 0 bases, leaving 6 bases between them. The germline gives CDR1 MDHEN, CDR2 SYDVKM. This CDR3 has 11 residues. This CDR3 reads CASSSSYEQYL. The CDR3 coding sequence is TGTGCCAGTAGCAGCTCCTACGAGCAGTACTTA.

This clonotype was observed at least ten times. V is TRBV29-1 and J is TRBJ2-6; D is undetermined. This CDR3 has 13 residues. Germline lookup yields CDR1 SQVTM and CDR2 ANQGSEA. V was cut by 4 bases and J by 1 base, with 5 bases left in between. The DNA for the CDR3 is TGCAGCGTTGTAGGGTCTGGGGCCAACGTCCTGACTTTC. This translates into CSVVGSGANVLTF. Together with reference TRBV29-1 and TRBJ2-6, the CDR3 gives the full variable domain: SAVISQKPSRDICQRGTSLTIQCQVDSQVTMMFWYRQQPGQSLTLIATANQGSEATYESGFVIDKFPISRPNLTFSTLTVSNMSPEDSSIYLCSVVGSGANVLTFGAGSRLTVL.

The chain is built from TRBV29-1 and TRBJ1-1; D gene ambiguous. CDR3 length: 13 residues. V lost 8 bases and J 1 base, leaving 14 bases between the germline ends. Germline V lookup: CDR1 SQVTM, CDR2 ANQGSEA. CDR3 residues: CSIGKIQNTEAFF. CDR3 in DNA: TGCAGCATTGGGAAGATCCAGAACACTGAAGCTTTCTTT.

The gene calls are TRBV29-1 and TRBJ1-1, with D maybe TRBD1 (5 bases). CDR3 length equals 11 residues. V was trimmed by 8 bases and J by 10 bases, leaving 17 bases between them. Germline CDR1 is SQVTM and CDR2 is ANQGSEA. CDR3 nucleotide sequence: TGCAGCACACCCCTGGGGCTGGGAGCTTTCTTT. Its protein is CSTPLGLGAFF. Full variable domain (rest looked up from reference TRBV29-1 and TRBJ1-1): SAVISQKPSRDICQRGTSLTIQCQVDSQVTMMFWYRQQPGQSLTLIATANQGSEATYESGFVIDKFPISRPNLTFSTLTVSNMSPEDSSIYLCSTPLGLGAFFGQGTRLTVV.

As concerns this clonotype: The junction does not match germline at one end; this may be a read error. The V call is TRBV28, the J call TRBJ1-5; perhaps TRBD1 as D (5 bases). CDR3 length: 16 amino acids. Germline V lookup: CDR1 MDHEN, CDR2 SYDVKM. CDR3 sequence reads: CASIVVYSKGYQPLHF. CDR3 coding DNA: TGTGCCAGCATTGTCGTGTATAGTAAGGGGTATCAGCCCCTGCATTTT.

The chain uses TRBV11-2 and TRBJ1-2, with TRBD1 as a possible D gene (5 bases). V was pared by 0 bases and J by 4 bases, with 18 bases between. The CDR3 contains 17 residues. CDR1 is SGHAT and CDR2 is FQNNGV in the germline V gene. The CDR3 here is CASSLDPIRALRYGYTF. The CDR3 nucleotides are TGTGCCAGCAGCTTAGATCCGATCAGGGCGCTGCGCTATGGCTACACCTTC.

This clonotype was observed once. For the CDR3, the DNA is TGTGCCAGTAGTACCGTAGCGGGATGGGCAAACAATGAGCAGTTCTTC. Residues: CASSTVAGWANNEQFF. V gene TRBV14 combines with J gene TRBJ2-1, with 8 bases that match TRBD2. Trimming cost V 9 bases and J 5 bases; bases outside gene matches: 15. The CDR3 length is 16 residues. CDR1 and CDR2 (germline): SGHDN, FVKESK.

In the case of this clonotype: As the CDR3 is not closed by the conserved phenylalanine or tryptophan, this likely results from a read error. The V call is TRBV11-2, the J call TRBJ2-7, with 10 bases that match TRBD2. CDR1 SGHAT and CDR2 FQNNGV come from the germline V gene. The CDR3 covers 15 residues. V dropped 1 base and J dropped 5; count of bases not matched to a gene: 5. CDR3 DNA sequence: TGTGCCAGCAGCTTAGGAGCTAGCGGGAGCCACGAGCAGTACATG. Its protein product is CASSLGASGSHEQYM.

This clonotype came up a few times. This may arise from a read error, as a much more abundant clone is one base away. J is TRBJ2-1 and V is TRBV6-5; D unresolved. There are 16 residues in the CDR3. Looked up from germline, CDR1 is MNHEY and CDR2 is SVGAGI. Trimming pared 6 bases from V and 4 bases from J, leaving 19 bases between. CDR3 bases: TGTGCCAGCAGCTCATGGGCCCCCGTGGGGTACAATGAGCAGTTCTTC. It encodes CASSSWAPVGYNEQFF.

This clonotype was counted at least ten times. The genes are TRBV6-5 and TRBJ1-4; D is undetermined. CDR1 MNHEY and CDR2 SVGAGI come from the germline V gene. Trimming cost V 8 bases and J 0 bases, with 10 bases left between them. The CDR3 covers 14 residues. CDR3 in DNA: TGTGCCAGCCGGCTAGTAGCAACTAATGAAAAACTGTTTTTT. Amino acids: CASRLVATNEKLFF.

Points on this clonotype: The germline gene is not matched at one end of the junction; a read error may be the cause. The rearrangement uses TRBV6-2 or TRBV6-3 and TRBJ2-7; 7 bases agree with TRBD1. This CDR3 has 14 amino acids. Germline V gives CDR1 MNHEY, CDR2 SVGEGT. CDR3 nucleotides: TGTGCCAGCAGCCTCCGGGACAGTGCCTACGAGCAATACTTC. This sequence encodes CASSLRDSAYEQYF.

V gene TRBV6-6 combines with J gene TRBJ2-5, with 9 bases matching TRBD1. Germline lookup yields CDR1 MNHNY and CDR2 SVGAGI (reference sequence). This CDR3 comprises 15 residues. With V trimmed by 6 bases and J by 5 bases, 10 bases remained unmatched. The CDR3, as DNA: TGTGCCAGCAGGGGTACAGGGGGCCTCGAGGAGACCCAGTACTTC. Its protein product is CASRGTGGLEETQYF.

About this clonotype: A read error may account for a junction end that differs from germline. V and J are TRBV6-5 and TRBJ2-1; D is perhaps TRBD2 (5 bases). Per germline, CDR1 MNHEY and CDR2 SVGAGI. The CDR3 consists of 15 residues. In DNA, the CDR3 is TGTGCCAGCAATTACGAGGGAGCAGCCTACGATGAGCAGTTCTTC. Its protein product is CASNYEGAAYDEQFF.

The chain employs TRBV6-5 and TRBJ1-6; D not certain. From germline, CDR1 is MNHEY and CDR2 SVGAGI. This CDR3 has 14 amino acids. Trimming stripped 7 bases from V and 6 bases from J, with 13 bases between. The CDR3 spells CASNYTVFNSPLHF. The DNA for the CDR3 is TGTGCCAGCAATTATACGGTCTTTAATTCACCCCTCCACTTT.